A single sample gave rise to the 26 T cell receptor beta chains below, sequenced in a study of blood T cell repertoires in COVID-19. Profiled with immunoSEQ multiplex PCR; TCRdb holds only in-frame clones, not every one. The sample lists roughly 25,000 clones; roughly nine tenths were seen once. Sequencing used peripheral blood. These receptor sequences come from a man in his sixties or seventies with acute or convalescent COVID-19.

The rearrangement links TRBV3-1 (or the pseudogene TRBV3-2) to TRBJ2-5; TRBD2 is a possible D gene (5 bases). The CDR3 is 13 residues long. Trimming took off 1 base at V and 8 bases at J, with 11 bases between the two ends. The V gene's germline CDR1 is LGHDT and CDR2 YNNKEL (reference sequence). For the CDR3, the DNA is TGTGCCAGCAGCCAAGCGGAGACGGGAACCCAGTACTTC. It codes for CASSQAETGTQYF.

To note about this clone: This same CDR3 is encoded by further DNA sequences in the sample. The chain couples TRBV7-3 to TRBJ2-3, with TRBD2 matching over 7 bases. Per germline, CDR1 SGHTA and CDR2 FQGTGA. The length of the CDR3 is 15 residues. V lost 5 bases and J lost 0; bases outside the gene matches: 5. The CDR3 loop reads CASSRAGGSTDTQYF. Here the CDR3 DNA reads TGTGCCAGCAGCCGGGCCGGGGGGAGCACAGATACGCAGTATTTT.

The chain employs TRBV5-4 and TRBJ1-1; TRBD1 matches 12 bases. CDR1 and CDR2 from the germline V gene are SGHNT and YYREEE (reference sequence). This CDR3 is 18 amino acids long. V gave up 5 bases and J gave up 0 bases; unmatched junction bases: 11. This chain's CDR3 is CASSSPGQGAGMNTEAFF. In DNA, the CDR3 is TGTGCCAGCAGTTCGCCGGGACAGGGGGCCGGAATGAACACTGAAGCTTTCTTT.

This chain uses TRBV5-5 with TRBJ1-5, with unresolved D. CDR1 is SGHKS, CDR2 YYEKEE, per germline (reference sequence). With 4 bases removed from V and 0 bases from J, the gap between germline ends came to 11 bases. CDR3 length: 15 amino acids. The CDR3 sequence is CASSHVLASNQPQHF. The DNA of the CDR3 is TGTGCCAGCAGCCATGTCCTAGCTAGCAATCAGCCCCAGCATTTT.

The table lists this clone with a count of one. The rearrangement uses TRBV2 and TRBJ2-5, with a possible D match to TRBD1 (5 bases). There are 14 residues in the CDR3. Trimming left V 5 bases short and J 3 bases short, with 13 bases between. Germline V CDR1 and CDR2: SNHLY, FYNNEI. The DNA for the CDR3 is TGTGCCAGCAGTCGACAGAGTAATGAAGAGACCCAGTACTTC. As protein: CASSRQSNEETQYF.

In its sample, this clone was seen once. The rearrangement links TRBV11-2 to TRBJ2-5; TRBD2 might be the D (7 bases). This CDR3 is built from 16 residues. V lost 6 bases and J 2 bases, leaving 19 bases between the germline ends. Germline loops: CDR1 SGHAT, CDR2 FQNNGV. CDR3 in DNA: TGTGCCAGCAGTTTGGGGGGGCTTGGTCGGCAAGAGACCCAGTACTTC. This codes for CASSLGGLGRQETQYF.

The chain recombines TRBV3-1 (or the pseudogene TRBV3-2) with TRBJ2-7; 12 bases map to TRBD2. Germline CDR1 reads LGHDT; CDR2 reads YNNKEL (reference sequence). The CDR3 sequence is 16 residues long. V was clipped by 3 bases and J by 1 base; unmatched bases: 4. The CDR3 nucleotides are TGTGCCAGCAGCCAGACTAGCGGGAGTCATTCCTACGAGCAGTACTTC. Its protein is CASSQTSGSHSYEQYF.

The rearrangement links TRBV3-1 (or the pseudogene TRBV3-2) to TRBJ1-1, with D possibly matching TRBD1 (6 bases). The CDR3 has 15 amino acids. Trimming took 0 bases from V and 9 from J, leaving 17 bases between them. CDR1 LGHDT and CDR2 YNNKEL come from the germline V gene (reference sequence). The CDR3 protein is CASSQDRAGAHKAFF. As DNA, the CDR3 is TGTGCCAGCAGCCAAGATAGAGCGGGGGCGCATAAAGCTTTCTTT.

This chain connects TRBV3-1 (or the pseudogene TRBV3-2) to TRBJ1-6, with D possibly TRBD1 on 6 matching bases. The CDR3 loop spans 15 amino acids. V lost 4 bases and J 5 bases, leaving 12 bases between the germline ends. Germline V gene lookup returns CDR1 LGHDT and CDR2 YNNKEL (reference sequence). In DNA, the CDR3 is TGTGCCAGCAGCCTCCGGGACACTAATAATTCACCCCTCCACTTT. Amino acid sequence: CASSLRDTNNSPLHF.

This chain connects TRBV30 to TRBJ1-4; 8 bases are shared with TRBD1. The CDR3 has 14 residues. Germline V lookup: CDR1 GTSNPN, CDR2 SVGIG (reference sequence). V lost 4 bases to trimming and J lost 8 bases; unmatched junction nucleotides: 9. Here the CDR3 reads CAWNNRDRREKLFF. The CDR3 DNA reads TGTGCCTGGAACAACAGGGACAGGAGGGAAAAACTGTTTTTT.

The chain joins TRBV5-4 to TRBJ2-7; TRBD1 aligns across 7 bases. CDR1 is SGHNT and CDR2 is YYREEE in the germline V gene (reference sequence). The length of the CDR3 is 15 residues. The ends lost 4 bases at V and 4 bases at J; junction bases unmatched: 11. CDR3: CASSKGTALNYEQYF. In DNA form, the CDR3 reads TGTGCCAGCAGCAAGGGGACAGCCTTGAATTACGAGCAGTACTTC. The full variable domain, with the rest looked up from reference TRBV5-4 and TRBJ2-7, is ETGVTQSPTHLIKTRGQQVTLRCSSQSGHNTVSWYQQALGQGPQFIFQYYREEENGRGNFPPRFSGLQFPNYSSELNVNALELDDSALYLCASSKGTALNYEQYFGPGTRLTVT.

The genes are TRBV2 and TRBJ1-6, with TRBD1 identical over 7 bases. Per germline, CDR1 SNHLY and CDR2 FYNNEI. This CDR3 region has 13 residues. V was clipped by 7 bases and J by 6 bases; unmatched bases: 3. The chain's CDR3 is CASNDRVNSPLHF. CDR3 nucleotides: TGTGCCAGCAACGACAGGGTTAATTCACCCCTCCACTTT.

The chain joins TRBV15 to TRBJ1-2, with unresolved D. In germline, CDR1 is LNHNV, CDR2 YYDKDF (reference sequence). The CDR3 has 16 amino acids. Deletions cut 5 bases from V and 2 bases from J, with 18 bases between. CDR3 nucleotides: TGTGCCACCAGCGCCCGACCCGGACTGACAAACTATGGCTACACCTTC. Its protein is CATSARPGLTNYGYTF.

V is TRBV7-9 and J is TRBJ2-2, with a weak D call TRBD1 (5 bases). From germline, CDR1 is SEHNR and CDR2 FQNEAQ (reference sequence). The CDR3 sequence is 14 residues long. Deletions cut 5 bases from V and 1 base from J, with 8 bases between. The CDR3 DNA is TGTGCCAGCAGCCTGACAGTGAACACCGGGGAGCTGTTTTTT. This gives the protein CASSLTVNTGELFF.

In DNA, the CDR3 is TGTGCCAGCAGCTTAAGTGTAGGGCGGGGGAGCTCCTACGAGCAGTACTTC. Its protein product is CASSLSVGRGSSYEQYF. This rearrangement joins TRBV14 to TRBJ2-7, with TRBD2 matching over 7 bases. The CDR3 has 17 residues. The J segment lost 0 bases and the V segment lost 5 bases, leaving 13 bases of the junction unmatched. CDR1 SGHDN and CDR2 FVKESK come from the germline V gene.

CDR3 coding DNA: TGTGCCAGCAGCCCCGGGACTAGCGGGAGTAGGGAGACCCAGTACTTC. As protein: CASSPGTSGSRETQYF. The chain links TRBV3-1 (or the pseudogene TRBV3-2) to TRBJ2-5, with 14 bases fitting TRBD2. The junction had 6 bases not matched to a gene; V was cut back by 4 bases and J by 5 bases. From germline, CDR1 is LGHDT and CDR2 YNNKEL (reference sequence). The CDR3 loop spans 16 amino acids.

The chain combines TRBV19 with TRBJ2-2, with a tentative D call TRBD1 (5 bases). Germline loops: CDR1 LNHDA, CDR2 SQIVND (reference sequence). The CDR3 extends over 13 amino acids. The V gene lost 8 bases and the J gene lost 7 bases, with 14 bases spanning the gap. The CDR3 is CASRREMIGELFF. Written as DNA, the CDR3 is TGTGCCAGTCGCAGGGAAATGATCGGGGAGCTGTTTTTT.

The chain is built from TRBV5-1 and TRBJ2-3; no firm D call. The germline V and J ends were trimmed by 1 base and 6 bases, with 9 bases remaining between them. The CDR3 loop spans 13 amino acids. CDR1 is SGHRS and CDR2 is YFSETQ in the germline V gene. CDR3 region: CASSLSYGDTQYF. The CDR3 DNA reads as TGCGCCAGCAGCTTGAGCTACGGGGATACGCAGTATTTT.

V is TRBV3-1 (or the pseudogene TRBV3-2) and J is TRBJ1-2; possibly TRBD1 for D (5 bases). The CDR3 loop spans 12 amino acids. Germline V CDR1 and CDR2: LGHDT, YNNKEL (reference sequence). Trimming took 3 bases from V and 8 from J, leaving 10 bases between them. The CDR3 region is CASSHRDGGYTF. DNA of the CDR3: TGTGCCAGCAGCCACAGGGATGGCGGCTACACCTTC.

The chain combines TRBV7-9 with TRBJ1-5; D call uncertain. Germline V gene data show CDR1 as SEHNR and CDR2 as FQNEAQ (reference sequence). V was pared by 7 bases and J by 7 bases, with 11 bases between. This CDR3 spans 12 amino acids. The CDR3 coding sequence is TGTGCCAGCACAAATCCGGGGCAGCCCCAGCATTTT. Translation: CASTNPGQPQHF. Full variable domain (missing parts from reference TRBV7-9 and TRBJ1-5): DTGVSQNPRHKITKRGQNVTFRCDPISEHNRLYWYRQTLGQGPEFLTYFQNEAQLEKSRLLSDRFSAERPKGSFSTLEIQRTEQGDSAMYLCASTNPGQPQHFGDGTRLSIL.

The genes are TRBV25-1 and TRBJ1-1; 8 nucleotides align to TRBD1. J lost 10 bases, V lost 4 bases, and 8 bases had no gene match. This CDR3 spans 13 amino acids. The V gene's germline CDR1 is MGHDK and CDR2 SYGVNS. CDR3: CASSGGTGLGAFF. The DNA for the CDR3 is TGTGCCAGCAGTGGAGGGACAGGCCTGGGAGCTTTCTTT.

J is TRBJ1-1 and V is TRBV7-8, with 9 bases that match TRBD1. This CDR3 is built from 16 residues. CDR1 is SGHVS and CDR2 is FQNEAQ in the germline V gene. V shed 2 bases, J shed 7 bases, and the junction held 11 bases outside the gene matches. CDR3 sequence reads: CASSLYGTGKASEAFF. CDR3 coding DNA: TGTGCCAGCAGCTTATACGGGACAGGGAAGGCGAGTGAAGCTTTCTTT.

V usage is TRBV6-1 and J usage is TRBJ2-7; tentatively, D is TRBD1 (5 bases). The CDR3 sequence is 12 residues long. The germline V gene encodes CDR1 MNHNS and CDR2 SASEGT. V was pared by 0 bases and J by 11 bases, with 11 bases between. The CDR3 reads CASSEARTHEYF. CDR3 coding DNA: TGTGCCAGCAGTGAAGCGAGGACACATGAGTACTTC.

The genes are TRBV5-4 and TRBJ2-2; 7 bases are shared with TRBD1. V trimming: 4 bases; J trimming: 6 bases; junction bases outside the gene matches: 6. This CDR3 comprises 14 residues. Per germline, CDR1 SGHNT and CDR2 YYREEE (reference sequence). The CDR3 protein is CASSSTGVAGELFF. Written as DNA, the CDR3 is TGTGCCAGCAGCAGCACAGGGGTGGCCGGGGAGCTGTTTTTT. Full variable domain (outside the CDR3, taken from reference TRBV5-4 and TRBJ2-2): ETGVTQSPTHLIKTRGQQVTLRCSSQSGHNTVSWYQQALGQGPQFIFQYYREEENGRGNFPPRFSGLQFPNYSSELNVNALELDDSALYLCASSSTGVAGELFFGEGSRLTVL.

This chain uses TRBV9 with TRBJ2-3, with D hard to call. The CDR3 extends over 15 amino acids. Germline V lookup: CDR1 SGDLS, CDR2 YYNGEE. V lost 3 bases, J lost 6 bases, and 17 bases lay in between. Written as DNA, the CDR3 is TGTGCCAGCAGCGCCGGGTCACCCTGGAGTGATACGCAGTATTTT. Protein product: CASSAGSPWSDTQYF. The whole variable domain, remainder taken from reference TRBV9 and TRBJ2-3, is DSGVTQTPKHLITATGQRVTLRCSPRSGDLSVYWYQQSLDQGLQFLIQYYNGEERAKGNILERFSAQQFPDLHSELNLSSLELGDSALYFCASSAGSPWSDTQYFGPGTRLTVL.

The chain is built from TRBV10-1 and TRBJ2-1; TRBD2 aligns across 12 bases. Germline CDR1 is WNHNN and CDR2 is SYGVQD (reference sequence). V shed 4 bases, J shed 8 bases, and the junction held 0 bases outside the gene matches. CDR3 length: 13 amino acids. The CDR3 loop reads CASSGTSGDEQFF. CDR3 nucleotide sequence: TGCGCCAGCAGTGGGACTAGCGGGGATGAGCAGTTCTTC.